Below are 9 T cell receptor beta chains sequenced from a single sample in a study of response to subunit inactivated influenza vaccine. Using its own MiXCR run on the RT-PCR reads, TCRdb lists one record per CDR3 protein. The data hold just over 300,000 distinct CDR3 sequences, with roughly 20% observed a single time. Here the sequenced sample was PBMCs from blood, taken 21 months after vaccination. These receptors were collected from a man aged 45 to 70 who received an inactivated influenza vaccine.

V gene TRBV4-2 combines with J gene TRBJ1-4; D is ambiguous. The CDR3 is 15 amino acids. Trimming cost V 4 bases and J 4 bases, with 13 bases left between them. Germline V gives CDR1 LGHNA, CDR2 YNFKEQ. Here the CDR3 DNA reads TGTGCCAGCAGCCGGGAGGACGGGCGTAATGAAAAACTGTTTTTT. Protein: CASSREDGRNEKLFF.

CDR3 DNA sequence: TGTGCCAGCAGTTACTCGATGTGGAATGAGCAGTTCTTC. Its protein is CASSYSMWNEQFF. The J gene is TRBJ2-1, the V gene TRBV6-6; D uncertain. The V gene's germline CDR1 is MNHNY and CDR2 SVGAGI (reference sequence). The CDR3 has 13 amino acids. Trimming took off 0 bases at V and 7 bases at J, with 7 bases between the two ends.

This clonotype was picked up a small number of times. J is TRBJ2-7 and V is TRBV20-1; 9 positions match TRBD1. The junction had 2 bases not matched to a gene; V was cut back by 6 bases and J by 2 bases. CDR1 and CDR2 (germline): DFQATT, SNEGSKA (reference sequence). This CDR3 region has 12 residues. The CDR3 sequence is CSARQGAYEQYF. The CDR3 region has the DNA TGCAGTGCAAGACAGGGGGCCTACGAGCAGTACTTC.

V is TRBV6-1 and J is TRBJ1-3, with 7 bases that match TRBD1. Germline V lookup: CDR1 MNHNS, CDR2 SASEGT. The CDR3 consists of 16 residues. Losses at the gene ends were 5 bases for V and 0 bases for J; bases not matched to a gene: 7. CDR3 in DNA: TGTGCCAGCAGTACCCGGGACAGAGGCTCTGGAAACACCATATATTTT. This gives the protein CASSTRDRGSGNTIYF.

This clonotype occurred a few times. The DNA for the CDR3 is TGTGCCAGCTTAGGGACAGGGAGGACCGGGGAGCTGTTTTTT. This encodes CASLGTGRTGELFF. The chain employs TRBV2 and TRBJ2-2; 9 bases are a match to TRBD1. After removal of 8 bases from V and 5 bases from J, the junction contained 6 bases not matched to a gene. Germline CDR1 SNHLY, CDR2 FYNNEI. The CDR3 contains 14 residues.

The sample holds a few counts of this clonotype. This sequence joins TRBV28 and TRBJ2-5, with D uncertain. Germline V gene sequence: CDR1 MDHEN, CDR2 SYDVKM. Deletions cut 8 bases from V and 5 bases from J, with 6 bases between. The CDR3 length is 10 residues. The CDR3 sequence is CASVGETQYF. In DNA, the CDR3 is TGTGCCAGCGTGGGGGAGACCCAGTACTTC.

Here the CDR3 DNA reads TGTGCCAGCAGTTTATTGTCGACAGCTAGAGTCTACGAGCAGTACTTC. Amino acid sequence: CASSLLSTARVYEQYF. The rearrangement links TRBV27 to TRBJ2-7; D possibly corresponds to TRBD1 (5 bases). CDR1 and CDR2 from the germline V gene are MNHEY and SMNVEV (reference sequence). Trimming took 1 base from V and 3 from J, leaving 16 bases between them. The length of the CDR3 is 16 residues.

The chain recombines TRBV7-2 with TRBJ2-5; either TRBD1 or TRBD2 may supply D (5 bases each). Trimming left V 5 bases short and J 6 bases short, with 16 bases between. This CDR3 has 14 residues. The germline V gene encodes CDR1 SGHTA and CDR2 FQGNSA. The CDR3, as DNA: TGTGCCAGCAGCCATCGGGACCGGGCCAAGACCCAGTACTTC. Its translation is CASSHRDRAKTQYF.

The gene calls are TRBV10-3 and TRBJ2-7, with 10 bases fitting TRBD2. V gave up 11 bases and J gave up 11 bases; unmatched junction bases: 15. The germline V gene encodes CDR1 ENHRY and CDR2 SYGVKD. The length of the CDR3 is 13 residues. The CDR3 protein is CASSTLAGPGEYF. CDR3 coding DNA: TGTGCCTCCTCCACACTAGCGGGGCCTGGTGAGTACTTC.